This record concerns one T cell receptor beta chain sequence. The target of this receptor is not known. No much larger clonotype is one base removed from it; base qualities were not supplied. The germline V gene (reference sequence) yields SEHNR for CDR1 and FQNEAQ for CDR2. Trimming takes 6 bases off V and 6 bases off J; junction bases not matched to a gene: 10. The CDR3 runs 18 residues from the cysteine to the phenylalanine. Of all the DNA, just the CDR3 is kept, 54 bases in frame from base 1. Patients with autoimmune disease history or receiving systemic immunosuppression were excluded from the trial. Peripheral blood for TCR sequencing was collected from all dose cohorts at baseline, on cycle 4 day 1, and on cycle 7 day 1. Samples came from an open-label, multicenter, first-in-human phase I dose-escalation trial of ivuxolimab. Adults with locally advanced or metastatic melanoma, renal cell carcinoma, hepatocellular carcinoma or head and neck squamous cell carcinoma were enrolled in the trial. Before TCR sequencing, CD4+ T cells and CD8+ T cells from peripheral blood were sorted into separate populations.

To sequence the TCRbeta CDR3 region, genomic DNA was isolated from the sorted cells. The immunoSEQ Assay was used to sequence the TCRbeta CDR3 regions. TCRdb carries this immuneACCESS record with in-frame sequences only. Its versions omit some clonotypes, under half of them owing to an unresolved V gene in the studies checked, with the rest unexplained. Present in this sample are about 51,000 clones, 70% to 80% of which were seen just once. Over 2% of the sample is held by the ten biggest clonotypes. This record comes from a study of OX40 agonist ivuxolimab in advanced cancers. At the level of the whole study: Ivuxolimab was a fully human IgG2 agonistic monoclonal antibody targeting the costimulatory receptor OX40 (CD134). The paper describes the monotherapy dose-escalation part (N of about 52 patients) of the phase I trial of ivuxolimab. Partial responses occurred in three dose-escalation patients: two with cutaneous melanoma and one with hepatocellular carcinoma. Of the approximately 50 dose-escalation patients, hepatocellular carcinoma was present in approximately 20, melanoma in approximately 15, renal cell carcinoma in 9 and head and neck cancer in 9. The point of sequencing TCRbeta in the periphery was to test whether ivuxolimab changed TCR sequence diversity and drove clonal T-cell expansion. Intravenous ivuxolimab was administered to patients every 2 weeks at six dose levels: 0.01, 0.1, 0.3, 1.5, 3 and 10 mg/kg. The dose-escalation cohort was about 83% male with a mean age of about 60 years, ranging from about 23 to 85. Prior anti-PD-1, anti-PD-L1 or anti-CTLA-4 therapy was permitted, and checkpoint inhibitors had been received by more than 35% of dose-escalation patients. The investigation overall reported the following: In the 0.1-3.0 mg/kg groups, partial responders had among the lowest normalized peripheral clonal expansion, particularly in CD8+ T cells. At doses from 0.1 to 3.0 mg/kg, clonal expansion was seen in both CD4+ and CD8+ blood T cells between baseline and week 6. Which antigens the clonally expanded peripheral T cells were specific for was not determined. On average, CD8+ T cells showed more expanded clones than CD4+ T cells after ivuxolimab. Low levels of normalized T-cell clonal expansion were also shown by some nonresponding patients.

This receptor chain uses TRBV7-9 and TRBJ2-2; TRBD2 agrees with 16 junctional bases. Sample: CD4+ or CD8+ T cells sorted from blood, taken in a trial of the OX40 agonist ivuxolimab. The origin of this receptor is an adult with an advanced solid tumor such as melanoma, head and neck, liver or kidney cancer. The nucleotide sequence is TGTGCCAGCAGGTCCGGGACTAGCGGGAGGGAGAGAGCCGGGGAGCTGTTTTTT. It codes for CASRSGTSGRERAGELFF.